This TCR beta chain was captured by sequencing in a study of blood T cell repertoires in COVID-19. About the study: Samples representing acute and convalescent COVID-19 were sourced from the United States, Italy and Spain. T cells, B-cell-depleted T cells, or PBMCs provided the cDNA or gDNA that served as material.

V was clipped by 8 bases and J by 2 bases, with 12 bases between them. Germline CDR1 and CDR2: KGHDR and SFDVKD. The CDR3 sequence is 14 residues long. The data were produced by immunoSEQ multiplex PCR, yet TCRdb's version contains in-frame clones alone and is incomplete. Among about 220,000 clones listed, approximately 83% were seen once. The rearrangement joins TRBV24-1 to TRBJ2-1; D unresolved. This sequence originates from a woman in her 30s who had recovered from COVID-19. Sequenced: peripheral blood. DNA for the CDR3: TGTGCCACCACATCCGGAGAGCCCTACAATGAGCAGTTCTTC. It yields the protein CATTSGEPYNEQFF.